Sequencing of this TCR beta chain was carried out in a study of cytotoxic CD8 clonotypes in ibrutinib-treated CLL (TCRdb year 2021). For the wider study: The cohort included some 14 treatment-naive and roughly ten relapsed/refractory patients; 17 to 18 were IGHV unmutated. Responses were partial in roughly 24 patients and complete in 2; after median approximately 69 months follow-up, about 14 stayed in remission and around 12 progressed. Samples at response were collected after a median of 12 months of treatment, with a range of about 6 to 40 months. On average, each sample had about 250,000 productive templates and roughly 95,000 productive rearrangements. Longitudinal samples were obtainable from about 30% of the roughly 90 participants in the trial. Cryopreserved peripheral blood mononuclear cells were obtained before treatment, at response, and at either sustained remission or disease progression. Every sample from remission and from progressive disease was obtained while the patients were still on ibrutinib. Broader findings and caveats from the paper: Sampling times were not matched between sustained-remission and progressing patients, and lymph node repertoires were not studied. Clonality increased at ibrutinib response, stayed stable in sustained remission, and fell back toward baseline at progression. Public clonotypes were found to be uncommon and were observed to contract or remain stable during treatment; the increase in clonality was shown to reflect expansion of private clonotypes at ibrutinib response. Baseline clonality exceeded that of age-matched healthy donors and correlated strongly with circulating CD8+ T-cell counts.

Notes on this clone: The antigen it recognizes is unknown. The input lacks base qualities; no much larger clone sits a single base away.

What the time point label conveys for this sample: about 11 months on ibrutinib. Roughly 2.2 micrograms of genomic DNA were extracted from cryopreserved PBMCs for TCR beta library preparation. High-throughput TCR beta sequencing was performed on longitudinal blood samples from CLL patients receiving ibrutinib monotherapy. The patients were enrolled in a single-center, open-label phase 2 trial of ibrutinib monotherapy. Each clonotype received, on average, about 9.7x coverage in deep resolution sequencing performed on a MiSeq, where the target depth lay between 1 in 1 million and 1 in 200,000 T cells. TCR beta libraries were generated with the immunoSEQ hsTCRB Kit. The source study handled its data this way. Data were analyzed with ImmunoSEQ Data Assistant and ImmunoSEQ Analyzer, with V, D and J genes assigned per IMGT definitions. Clonality, which ranges from 0 to 1, was calculated by subtracting the normalized Shannon entropy of productive rearrangement frequencies from one. Only overrepresented clonotypes making up at least 0.05% of each patient's repertoire were included in the public clonotype analysis. Repertoires from 10 to 15 age-matched healthy donors in immuneACCESS were used as clonality controls. TCRdb limited this immuneACCESS table to in-frame rearrangements with V and J called. A share of clones is missing; checked studies link under half to unresolved V genes, and the rest is unexplained. V and J calls and clone size are as listed in that table; D and trimming were resolved from the DNA. Present in this sample are 150,000 to 200,000 clones, roughly 86% of which were seen just once. The ten largest clonotypes hold roughly 1.9% of the sample.

This sequence was found in a human donor with chronic lymphocytic leukemia. This material consisted of PBMCs, taken after 12 months of ibrutinib treatment.

The bases read TGTGCCAGCAGCGACTCCCGGGACAGGGGTCTGTCTGGGGCCAACGTCCTGACTTTC. This gives the protein CASSDSRDRGLSGANVLTF. This chain joins TRBV9 to TRBJ2-6; TRBD1 fits 10 bases in the junction. Trimmed from V: 3 bases; trimmed from J: 1 base; junction bases lacking a gene match: 10. From the cysteine through the phenylalanine, the CDR3 covers 19 amino acids. Only CDR3 DNA is held: 57 bases, read in frame from base 1. The germline V gene gives CDR1 as SGDLS and CDR2 as YYNGEE.